Given below is one TCR beta chain in context. As yet, its antigen is unknown. The data stem from a study of shared clonotypes between healthy human individuals. Study-level results: For naive CD4 cells, approximately 5% of clonotypes were shared across four donors. In contrast to clonotypes shared by all four donors, non-shared clonotypes had lower generation probabilities. Limited genetic and exposure-history diversity came from having few donors.

The data were produced by immunoSEQ multiplex PCR, yet TCRdb's version contains in-frame clones alone and is incomplete. Of about 610,000 clones in the sample, approximately 96% are singletons; the top ten hold about 0.12%. Terminally differentiated effector memory CD45RA+ cells were left out of the naive CD8 fraction, which was CD45RO-negative and positively selected for CCR7. The donors were adults (healthy and HIV-negative) with no recent acute infections or vaccinations. The CDR3 is made up of 15 amino acids. CDR1 is SGDLS and CDR2 is YYNGEE in the germline V gene. Trimming stripped 4 bases from V and 4 bases from J, with 18 bases between.

The chain combines TRBV9 with TRBJ2-7, with a weak D call TRBD1 (5 bases). The TCR originated in a woman between 25 and 40 years old in good health. Input material: naive CD8+ T cells sorted from blood. For the CDR3, the DNA is TGTGCCAGCAGCAACCAGGTTAAAGGGGTTTACGAGCAGTACTTC. Translated: CASSNQVKGVYEQYF. The entire variable domain, with the rest obtained from reference TRBV9 and TRBJ2-7, is as follows: DSGVTQTPKHLITATGQRVTLRCSPRSGDLSVYWYQQSLDQGLQFLIQYYNGEERAKGNILERFSAQQFPDLHSELNLSSLELGDSALYFCASSNQVKGVYEQYFGPGTRLTVT.